Shown below are 21 T cell receptor beta chains from a single sample sequenced in a study of neurological immune-mediated disorders. From the 5' RACE reads, TCRdb called clonotypes with MiXCR, one entry per CDR3 protein. This table holds about 88,000 distinct CDR3 sequences, approximately 3.3% found once. The sample was PBMCs. These receptors were obtained from a woman aged 18 to 35 with multiple sclerosis.

This clonotype was observed many times. J is TRBJ1-1 and V is TRBV20-1, with D perhaps matching TRBD1 (6 bases). CDR3 length: 15 residues. V was pared by 5 bases and J by 6 bases, with 22 bases between. Germline CDR1 is DFQATT and CDR2 is SNEGSKA (reference sequence). The CDR3 sequence: CSAGRGGGMDAEAFF. As DNA, the CDR3 is TGCAGTGCTGGTAGAGGGGGGGGGATGGACGCTGAAGCTTTCTTT.

This clonotype has ten or more counts. The gene calls are TRBV10-3 and TRBJ2-3; the match to TRBD2 covers 10 bases. The germline CDR1 and CDR2 sequences are ENHRY and SYGVKD. V shed 0 bases and J 4 bases; nucleotides not matched to a gene: 7. The CDR3 totals 17 residues. The CDR3 spells CAISESSASGGSDTQYF. DNA for the CDR3: TGTGCCATCAGTGAGTCGAGCGCTAGCGGGGGTTCAGATACGCAGTATTTT.

This clonotype was picked up many times. The gene calls are TRBV2 and TRBJ2-7; D is undetermined. The CDR3 has 11 amino acids. Trimming stripped 6 bases from V and 7 bases from J, with 10 bases between. Germline V gene sequence: CDR1 SNHLY, CDR2 FYNNEI. The CDR3 coding sequence is TGTGCCAGCAGCCCCCTTCATGAGCAGTACTTC. Residues: CASSPLHEQYF.

The V gene is TRBV11-2, the J gene TRBJ1-4, with 7 bases fitting TRBD1. The CDR3 contains 16 residues. CDR1 SGHAT and CDR2 FQNNGV come from the germline V gene. After removal of 5 bases from V and 0 bases from J, the junction contained 6 bases not matched to a gene. The CDR3 is CASSPGTAPTNEKLFF. The CDR3 DNA is TGTGCCAGCAGCCCTGGGACAGCTCCAACTAATGAAAAACTGTTTTTT. Full variable domain (outside the CDR3, taken from reference TRBV11-2 and TRBJ1-4): EAGVAQSPRYKIIEKRQSVAFWCNPISGHATLYWYQQILGQGPKLLIQFQNNGVVDDSQLPKDRFSAERLKGVDSTLKIQPAKLEDSAVYLCASSPGTAPTNEKLFFGSGTQLSVL.

This clonotype was observed at least ten times. The chain links TRBV10-3 to TRBJ2-7; possible D gene TRBD1, 6 bases. V lost 0 bases and J 2 bases, leaving 17 bases between the germline ends. Germline CDR1 is ENHRY and CDR2 is SYGVKD. The CDR3 covers 17 residues. The CDR3 is CAISESLGTGQTYEQYF. The DNA for the CDR3 is TGTGCCATCAGTGAGTCTTTGGGCACAGGGCAAACCTACGAGCAGTACTTC.

This clonotype occurred many times. This sequence joins TRBV7-3 and TRBJ2-1, with D tentatively TRBD1 or TRBD2 (5 bases each). Germline loops: CDR1 SGHTA, CDR2 FQGTGA. Trimming stripped 5 bases from V and 0 bases from J, with 17 bases between. This CDR3 region has 17 residues. CDR3: CASSPLGALSSYNEQFF. Written as DNA, the CDR3 is TGTGCCAGCAGCCCCCTCGGGGCCCTCAGCTCCTACAATGAGCAGTTCTTC.

In its sample, this clonotype was seen many times. The chain employs TRBV7-2 and TRBJ2-1; 15 positions agree with TRBD2. V lost 5 bases and J lost 9; bases outside the gene matches: 2. This CDR3 comprises 14 residues. Germline V gene sequence: CDR1 SGHTA, CDR2 FQGNSA. The chain's CDR3 is CASSQGLAGGEQFF. As DNA, the CDR3 is TGTGCCAGCAGCCAGGGACTAGCGGGGGGTGAGCAGTTCTTC.

This clonotype was counted many times. The CDR3: CATKGRVNYEQYF. CDR3 nucleotides: TGTGCCACAAAGGGGAGGGTCAACTACGAGCAGTACTTC. The chain uses TRBV21-1 and TRBJ2-7; the table assigns TRBD2, which was not confirmed against the DNA. TRBV21-1 has pseudogene status. CDR3 length equals 13 residues.

This clonotype appeared a few times. CDR3 protein: CSARVEEGGPYEQYF. The CDR3 region has the DNA TGCAGTGCTAGAGTCGAAGAGGGAGGGCCCTACGAGCAGTACTTC. The genes are TRBV20-1 and TRBJ2-7; 7 bases line up with TRBD2. The CDR3 has 15 residues. Trimming cost V 1 base and J 2 bases; bases outside gene matches: 8. Germline V gene sequence: CDR1 DFQATT, CDR2 SNEGSKA (reference sequence).

This clonotype was observed many times. The V gene is TRBV24-1, the J gene TRBJ2-3; no clear D. The CDR3 consists of 15 residues. V was pared by 4 bases and J by 3 bases, with 13 bases between. The germline gives CDR1 KGHDR, CDR2 SFDVKD. CDR3 sequence: CATSENWGRTDTQYF. The CDR3, as DNA: TGTGCCACCAGTGAGAACTGGGGAAGGACAGATACGCAGTATTTT.

This clonotype was observed at least ten times. The chain joins TRBV15 to TRBJ2-2, with TRBD2 as a possible D gene (6 bases). Germline CDR1 and CDR2: LNHNV and YYDKDF (reference sequence). V was clipped by 1 base and J by 0 bases, with 15 bases between them. This CDR3 is 18 amino acids long. In DNA form, the CDR3 reads TGTGCCACCAGCAGAGGGGGGAGGTTCAGTACGAACACCGGGGAGCTGTTTTTT. Translating gives CATSRGGRFSTNTGELFF. Complete variable domain (other parts from reference TRBV15 and TRBJ2-2): DAMVIQNPRYQVTQFGKPVTLSCSQTLNHNVMYWYQQKSSQAPKLLFHYYDKDFNNEADTPDNFQSRRPNTSFCFLDIRSPGLGDTAMYLCATSRGGRFSTNTGELFFGEGSRLTVL.

This clonotype was observed at least ten times. V is TRBV11-1 and J is TRBJ2-7; D may be TRBD1 or TRBD2 (6 bases each). The V and J ends lost 5 bases and 2 bases respectively, with 16 bases between them. The germline V gene encodes CDR1 SGHAT and CDR2 FQDESV (reference sequence). The length of the CDR3 is 15 residues. As DNA, the CDR3 is TGTGCCAGCAGCCGGGGGCTTAGACAGACCTACGAGCAGTACTTC. Residues: CASSRGLRQTYEQYF.

This clonotype occurred many times. The gene calls are TRBV11-2 and TRBJ2-1; D not resolved. Germline CDR1 and CDR2: SGHAT and FQNNGV. There are 14 residues in the CDR3. Deletions cut 5 bases from V and 0 bases from J, with 8 bases between. For the CDR3, the DNA is TGTGCCAGCAGCCCCGGTAGCTCCTACAATGAGCAGTTCTTC. As protein: CASSPGSSYNEQFF.

This clonotype appeared many times. The V gene is TRBV6-2 or TRBV6-3, the J gene TRBJ2-7; TRBD2 matches 13 bases. Germline V lookup: CDR1 MNHEY, CDR2 SVGEGT. J gave up 3 bases and V 5 bases, and 1 base lay outside the gene matches. The CDR3 is 14 residues long. The CDR3 nucleotides are TGTGCCAGCAGTCGACTAGCGGGGGGCTACGAGCAGTACTTC. Its protein product is CASSRLAGGYEQYF.

This clonotype was found many times. The rearrangement joins TRBV11-2 to TRBJ2-7; D remains unclear. V was cut by 1 base and J by 3 bases, with 10 bases left in between. This CDR3 spans 14 amino acids. Germline V gives CDR1 SGHAT, CDR2 FQNNGV. The CDR3 loop is CASSLGLKNYEQYF. CDR3 bases: TGTGCCAGCAGCTTAGGACTGAAGAACTACGAGCAGTACTTC. Full variable domain (rest looked up from reference TRBV11-2 and TRBJ2-7): EAGVAQSPRYKIIEKRQSVAFWCNPISGHATLYWYQQILGQGPKLLIQFQNNGVVDDSQLPKDRFSAERLKGVDSTLKIQPAKLEDSAVYLCASSLGLKNYEQYFGPGTRLTVT.

This chain joins TRBV20-1 and TRBJ1-2, with 9 bases fitting TRBD1. After removal of 5 bases from V and 6 bases from J, the junction contained 7 bases not matched to a gene. From germline, CDR1 is DFQATT and CDR2 SNEGSKA (reference sequence). This CDR3 has 13 residues. The CDR3: CSAARDRVDGYTF. In DNA form, the CDR3 reads TGCAGTGCTGCCCGGGACAGGGTCGATGGCTACACCTTC.

This clonotype was counted many times. The J gene is TRBJ1-5, the V gene TRBV27; a possible D gene is TRBD1 (6 bases). The ends were cut back, 1 base at V and 6 bases at J, with 13 bases in the middle. The CDR3 has 15 residues. Germline assignment: CDR1 MNHEY and CDR2 SMNVEV (reference sequence). In DNA, the CDR3 is TGTGCCAGCAGTTTATACATAGGGGGACGTCAGCCCCAGCATTTT. Its protein is CASSLYIGGRQPQHF.

This clonotype occurred many times. The J gene is TRBJ2-7, the V gene TRBV10-3, with D perhaps matching TRBD1 or TRBD2 (5 bases each). Trimming took 0 bases from V and 3 from J, leaving 6 bases between them. This CDR3 comprises 13 residues. Germline-derived CDR1 and CDR2 are ENHRY and SYGVKD. In DNA, the CDR3 is TGTGCCATCAGTGAGTCGGGGGTCTACGAGCAGTACTTC. It codes for CAISESGVYEQYF.

This clonotype was seen ten or more times. The CDR3: CASRISGANVLTF. CDR3 coding DNA: TGTGCCAGCAGGATCTCTGGGGCCAACGTCCTGACTTTC. The chain links TRBV7-3 to TRBJ2-6; no reliable D call. CDR1 SGHTA and CDR2 FQGTGA come from the germline V gene. The length of the CDR3 is 13 residues. Deletions cut 6 bases from V and 0 bases from J, with 3 bases between.

This clonotype was observed at least ten times. The chain employs TRBV12-3 or TRBV12-4 and TRBJ1-5, with TRBD1 as a possible D gene (5 bases). V shed 3 bases and J shed 5 bases, with 8 bases lying between them. The length of the CDR3 is 13 residues. The CDR3 sequence: CASSFARDQPQHF. The CDR3 DNA follows: TGTGCCAGCAGTTTCGCCAGGGATCAGCCCCAGCATTTT.

There are many counts of this clonotype. The V and J genes are TRBV20-1 and TRBJ2-2; D call uncertain. This CDR3 is 14 amino acids long. V shed 2 bases and J shed 2 bases, with 9 bases lying between them. Germline values: CDR1 DFQATT, CDR2 SNEGSKA (reference sequence). Here the CDR3 DNA reads TGCAGTGCTAGATTGAACCTAAACACCGGGGAGCTGTTTTTT. This translates into CSARLNLNTGELFF.